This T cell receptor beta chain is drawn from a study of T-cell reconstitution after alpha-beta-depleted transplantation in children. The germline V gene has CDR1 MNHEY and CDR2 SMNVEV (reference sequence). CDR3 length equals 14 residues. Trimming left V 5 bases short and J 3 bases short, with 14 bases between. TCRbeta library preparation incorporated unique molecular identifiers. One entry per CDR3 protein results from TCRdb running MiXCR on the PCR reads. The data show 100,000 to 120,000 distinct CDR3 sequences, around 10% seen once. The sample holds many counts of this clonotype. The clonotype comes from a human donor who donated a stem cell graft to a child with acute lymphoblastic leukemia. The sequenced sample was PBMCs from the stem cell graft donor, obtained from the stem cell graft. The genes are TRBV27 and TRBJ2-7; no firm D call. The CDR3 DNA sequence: TGTGCCAGCAGTCCAATACGGAGAGTCTACGAGCAGTACTTC. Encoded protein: CASSPIRRVYEQYF.